These T cell receptor beta chains were read from a single sample in a study of T cell repertoires in cytomegalovirus infection. What these receptors recognize is not known. Each CDR3 protein is one row after TCRdb ran MiXCR on the reads. Of roughly 170,000 distinct CDR3 sequences listed, roughly 21% are singletons. The source material was CD8+ T cells from cultured PBMCs, sampled from culture after CMV antigen stimulation. The source is a human donor in good health (CMV status not recorded). Some clones in this sample may be carry-over from other donors' samples. Both conserved end residues are part of each CDR3.

cdr3_length	v_call	j_call	cdr3_aa
14	TRBV4-1	TRBJ2-3	CASSQEGGEDTQYF
11	TRBV12-3/TRBV12-4	TRBJ1-1	CASRQGGEAFF
13	TRBV9	TRBJ1-6	CASSDSYNSPLHF
15	TRBV4-1	TRBJ2-5	CASSQSMWGVETQYF
13	TRBV7-2	TRBJ2-5	CASSPVAGETQYF
13	TRBV6-2/TRBV6-3	TRBJ2-2	CASSYSTSGELFF
14	TRBV7-9	TRBJ1-5	CASSSKGGNQPQHF
13	TRBV7-6	TRBJ2-7	CASSLHRTYEQYF
16	TRBV6-5	TRBJ2-3	CARSYLRQGAWDTQYF
14	TRBV24-1	TRBJ2-5	CATSDLGSQETQYF
15	TRBV10-3	TRBJ1-5	CAISELWDSNQPQHF
16	TRBV28	TRBJ2-1	CASGYRTRLAPNEQFF
12	TRBV27	TRBJ2-7	CASSLGGGEQYF
16	TRBV4-1	TRBJ2-7	CTSSARLAGARYEQYF
17	TRBV7-3	TRBJ1-5	CASSLSGAGGSNQPQHF
13	TRBV4-1	TRBJ1-3	CASSPGLGNTIYF
15	TRBV25-1	TRBJ2-7	CASSEYRGGSYEQYF
15	TRBV4-3	TRBJ2-1	CASSQAHSGDNEQFF
15	TRBV12-3/TRBV12-4	TRBJ2-4	CASTGGPIAKNIQYF
15	TRBV6-5	TRBJ2-1	CASRYPGLDDNEQFF
13	TRBV11-2	TRBJ1-2	CASSGTGNYGYTF
14	TRBV7-8	TRBJ2-7	CASSTGGRTYEQYF
15	TRBV18	TRBJ1-5	CASSPGQLGNQPQHF
13	TRBV29-1	TRBJ2-1	CSDRQGDNNEQFF
15	TRBV6-2/TRBV6-3	TRBJ2-7	CASSYGGASPYEQYF
15	TRBV4-1	TRBJ1-4	CASSQIGRGDFGLFF